These 10 T cell receptor beta chains came from one sample sequenced in a study of memory CD4+ T cells and cytomegalovirus serostatus (dated by TCRdb to 2018 to 2020). Library creation used the immunoSEQ multiplex PCR assay. The clones in this table, taken by TCRdb from immuneACCESS, are in-frame only. Not every clone is retained; where verified, under half of the shortfall comes from an unresolved V gene, and the cause of the rest is unknown. In this sample the table shows 50,000 to 65,000 clones, about 68% of which occur a single time. The ten largest clones represent around 2.7% of the sample. A FACSAria II was used to sort memory CD4+ T cells, defined as single viable CD3+CD4+CD8-CD45RO+ cells. Sequenced: memory CD4+ T cells from blood. These receptors all stem from an adult in good health and CMV-seropositive.

This clone was found once. The chain is built from TRBV18 and TRBJ1-3; no firm D call. Germline CDR1 is KGHSH and CDR2 is LQKENI. This CDR3 is built from 15 residues. V lost 5 bases and J 1 base, leaving 12 bases between the germline ends. CDR3 sequence reads: CASSETRSSGNTIYF. In DNA form, the CDR3 reads TGTGCCAGCTCAGAGACCCGTTCGTCTGGAAACACCATATATTTT.

This clone came up a few times. The rearrangement links TRBV6-5 to TRBJ1-3; no clear D. Germline assignment: CDR1 MNHEY and CDR2 SVGAGI. Deletions cut 6 bases from V and 3 bases from J, with 12 bases between. The CDR3 loop spans 14 amino acids. CDR3 in DNA: TGTGCCAGCAGACAAGCGGACCGTGGAAACACCATATATTTT. Translation: CASRQADRGNTIYF.

V usage is TRBV5-5 and J usage is TRBJ2-7, with TRBD1 as a possible D gene (6 bases). The V gene's germline CDR1 is SGHKS and CDR2 YYEKEE (reference sequence). The ends were cut back, 4 bases at V and 6 bases at J, with 11 bases in the middle. CDR3 length: 12 residues. The DNA of the CDR3 is TGTGCCAGCAGCCCTACAGGGTCCGAGCAGTACGTC. Its protein product is CASSPTGSEQYV.

V and J are TRBV9 and TRBJ2-5, with 9 bases identical to TRBD2. The CDR3 sequence is 15 residues long. The ends lost 6 bases at V and 4 bases at J; junction bases unmatched: 10. The V gene's germline CDR1 is SGDLS and CDR2 YYNGEE. In nucleotides, the CDR3 is TGTGCCAGCACCGTGGGAGCGGGAGGTAGAGAGACCCAGTACTTC. Residues: CASTVGAGGRETQYF.

The rearrangement uses TRBV27 and TRBJ2-3, with D possibly being TRBD1 or TRBD2 (5 bases each). The CDR3 loop spans 15 amino acids. The V end was cut by 6 bases, the J end by 0 bases, with 13 bases between. Germline loops: CDR1 MNHEY, CDR2 SMNVEV (reference sequence). CDR3 loop: CASSYFRDSTDTQYF. CDR3 in DNA: TGTGCCAGCAGCTATTTCCGGGACAGCACAGATACGCAGTATTTT.

This clone was observed once. The junction does not match germline at one end; this may be a read error. The chain uses TRBV2 and TRBJ1-2; D is uncertain. The CDR3 is 11 residues long. Germline CDR1 SNHLY, CDR2 FYNNEI. The DNA of the CDR3 is TGTGCCAGCAGTGAATTAAACCAACGGGGCTTC. Its protein is CASSELNQRGF.

In its sample, this clone was seen a few times. The chain joins TRBV7-9 to TRBJ1-1; the D is unclear. CDR3 length: 16 amino acids. Deletions cut 5 bases from V and 3 bases from J, with 19 bases between. Germline assignment: CDR1 SEHNR and CDR2 FQNEAQ (reference sequence). CDR3 residues: CASSLNGRAGDTEAFF. Written as DNA, the CDR3 is TGTGCCAGCAGCCTTAATGGGCGGGCGGGTGACACTGAAGCTTTCTTT.

The chain recombines TRBV6-1 with TRBJ2-3; D may match TRBD1 or TRBD2 (5 bases each). This CDR3 has 18 residues. The germline gives CDR1 MNHNS, CDR2 SASEGT. The V end lost 2 bases, the J end lost 0 bases, and 18 bases lay between the germline ends. CDR3 DNA: TGTGCCAGCAGTGAATGGCCCTTCCGGGGCGGGAGCACAGATACGCAGTATTTT. Translated: CASSEWPFRGGSTDTQYF.

Of note for this clone: The identical CDR3 is also encoded by other nucleotide sequences in the sample. The chain links TRBV28 to TRBJ1-5; no clear D gene. The CDR3 loop spans 13 amino acids. V lost 3 bases, J lost 1 base, and 4 bases lay in between. The germline V gene has CDR1 MDHEN and CDR2 SYDVKM. The CDR3 DNA reads TGTGCCAGCAGTTTTTCGAGCAATCAGCCCCAGCATTTT. Protein product: CASSFSSNQPQHF.

The chain employs TRBV13 and TRBJ2-1, with D perhaps matching TRBD1 or TRBD2 (5 bases each). The CDR3 has 14 amino acids. Germline-derived CDR1 and CDR2 are PRHDT and FYEKMQ (reference sequence). V dropped 4 bases and J dropped 10 bases, with 17 bases sitting between them. The CDR3 reads CASSWDRAPREQFF. CDR3 DNA sequence: TGTGCCAGCAGCTGGGACCGGGCGCCACGCGAGCAGTTCTTC.